This TCR beta chain was sequenced in a study of blood T cells in healthy people across ages. Study at large: About one barcoded beta molecule per two T cells was the capture yield of template switching.

It was with a sample-barcoded 5' primer and a J-beta primer mix that a second PCR of roughly 6 to 12 cycles was run. A template-switch adaptor with 12 random nucleotides tagged each cDNA molecule. Each CDR3 protein is one row after TCRdb ran MiXCR on the 5' RACE reads. The profile shows approximately 1.5 million distinct CDR3 sequences, roughly 32% of them singletons. The table lists this clonotype with a few counts. Its antigen is unidentified. This CDR3 comprises 12 residues. Germline V gene sequence: CDR1 MNHNS, CDR2 SASEGT. Trimming shortened V by 6 bases and J by 6 bases, and 9 bases separated the two germline ends. Findings and limits, study-wide: Shifts in expanded clonotypes may have been confounded by donor CMV status, which was unknown.

The sequence derives from a young woman in good health. The J gene is TRBJ1-5, the V gene TRBV6-1, with D perhaps matching TRBD1 (6 bases). The sample comprised blood. CDR3 region: CASRLQGQPQHF. The CDR3 region has the DNA TGTGCCAGCAGATTACAGGGTCAGCCCCAGCATTTT.